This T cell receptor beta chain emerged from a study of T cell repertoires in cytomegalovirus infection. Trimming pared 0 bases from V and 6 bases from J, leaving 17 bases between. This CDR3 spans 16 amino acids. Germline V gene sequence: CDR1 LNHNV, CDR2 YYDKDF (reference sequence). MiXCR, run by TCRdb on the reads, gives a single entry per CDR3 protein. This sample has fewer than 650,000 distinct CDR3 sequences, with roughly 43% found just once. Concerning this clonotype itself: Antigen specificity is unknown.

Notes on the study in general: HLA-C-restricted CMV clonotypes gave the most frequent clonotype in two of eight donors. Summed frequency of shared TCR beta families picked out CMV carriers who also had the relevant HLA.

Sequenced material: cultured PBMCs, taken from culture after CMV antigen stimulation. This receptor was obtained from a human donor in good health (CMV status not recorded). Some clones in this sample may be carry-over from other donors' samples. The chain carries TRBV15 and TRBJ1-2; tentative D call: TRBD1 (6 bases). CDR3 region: CATSRDLQGWADGYTF. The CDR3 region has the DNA TGTGCCACCAGCAGAGATCTGCAGGGGTGGGCGGATGGCTACACCTTC.